The present T cell receptor beta chain was sequenced within a study of post-analysis software for immune sequencing data. Whole-study findings and limits: Patients carried a handful of TRBV segments more frequently than controls did, and TRBV5-6, TRBV5-1 and TRBV20-1 were among them.

The table lists this clonotype with a few counts. Its antigen is not known. Unique molecular identifiers were carried by the TCR beta cDNA libraries. TCRdb re-called the PCR reads through MiXCR, storing one row per CDR3 protein. The table lists about 770,000 distinct CDR3 sequences, 46% of them singletons. The CDR3 consists of 16 residues. CDR1 and CDR2 (germline): SEHNR, FQNEAQ (reference sequence). The V and J ends lost 5 bases and 2 bases, in that order; junction bases with no gene match: 5. This clonotype originated in a girl between 10 and 17 years old with multiple sclerosis. Sequenced: blood. The J gene is TRBJ2-5, the V gene TRBV7-9; 13 nucleotides agree with TRBD2. The chain's CDR3 is CASSPGTSGMQETQYF. As DNA, the CDR3 is TGTGCCAGCAGCCCCGGGACTAGCGGGATGCAAGAGACCCAGTACTTC. Complete variable domain (other parts from reference TRBV7-9 and TRBJ2-5): DTGVSQNPRHKITKRGQNVTFRCDPISEHNRLYWYRQTLGQGPEFLTYFQNEAQLEKSRLLSDRFSAERPKGSFSTLEIQRTEQGDSAMYLCASSPGTSGMQETQYFGPGTRLLVL.